This TCR beta chain was recovered during a study of a mutant IDH1 vaccine in newly diagnosed glioma. A note on this clone: Its antigen is unidentified.

Germline V lookup: CDR1 LNHDA, CDR2 SQIVND (reference sequence). The V and J ends lost 3 bases and 4 bases, in that order; junction bases with no gene match: 0. The CDR3 runs to 15 residues. Profiled with immunoSEQ multiplex PCR; TCRdb holds only in-frame clones, not every one. This sample has 23,000 or so clones, with 90% to 95% found just once. Study-level findings and limits: Evidence of vaccine-induced immune responses was documented in around 93% of patients.

Specified time point: baseline, week 1 (first vaccination visit). The sample's treatment: pre-vaccination baseline after standard-of-care therapy. This sequence was found in a man in his forties with glioma. V usage is TRBV19 and J usage is TRBJ2-3, with TRBD2 matching over 14 bases. The source material was PBMCs, sampled from a glioma patient treated with radiotherapy, temozolomide or both. CDR3 coding DNA: TGTGCCAGTAGTATGACTAGCGGGAGGGCAGATACGCAGTATTTT. Its translation: CASSMTSGRADTQYF.